Listed below are T cell receptor beta chains from one sample, sequenced in a study of OX40 agonist ivuxolimab in advanced cancers. Produced via immunoSEQ multiplex PCR; TCRdb's table is partial and in-frame only. In the table there are some 54,000 clones, nearly 80% of which are singletons. The sample here was CD4+ or CD8+ T cells sorted from blood, taken in a trial of the OX40 agonist ivuxolimab. The receptors come from an adult with an advanced solid tumor such as melanoma, head and neck, liver or kidney cancer. The CDR3 runs from the conserved cysteine through the conserved F or W. A D gene is named only where the DNA matches it firmly. Clone size is given for some rows only: seen once, a few or many times, or a class if the clone is expanded.

v_call	clone_size	d_call	j_call	cdr3_aa
TRBV7-9	.	.	TRBJ1-1	CASSLEPVGAFF
TRBV14	.	.	TRBJ1-5	CASSKGGNQPQHF
TRBV2	once	.	TRBJ1-2	CASSEGQGYGYTF
TRBV5-4	few	TRBD2	TRBJ2-1	CASSRPSGGGHEQFF
TRBV30	.	.	TRBJ2-5	CAWSLPGQQETQYF
TRBV6-6	.	.	TRBJ1-6	CATTAASTDNSPLHF
TRBV11-3	.	TRBD2	TRBJ2-7	CASSLAGGSSYEQYF
TRBV7-2	.	TRBD2	TRBJ2-3	CASSLVLAGGVQDTQYF
TRBV6-1	once	TRBD1	TRBJ2-3	CASQDRGRHTDTQYF
TRBV28	once	.	TRBJ2-1	CASQRVRYEQFF
TRBV7-2	few	.	TRBJ2-3	CASSFFGDTQYF